This entry lists 16 T cell receptor beta chains sequenced from one sample in a study of blood T cells in healthy people across ages (dated by TCRdb to between 2015 and 2017). Libraries were built with 5' RACE. Sequenced using an Illumina HiSeq 2500. A second 7 to 11 cycle PCR used a sample-barcoded 5' primer and a J-beta primer mix. The public reads were reanalyzed by TCRdb: fastp trimming at Q25, MiXCR alignment, in-frame beta chains only. Merged by CDR3 protein, the rows form single entries marked with the most common genes and DNA. In all, the sample holds 630,000 or so distinct CDR3 sequences, and less than 40% of those were seen once. The ten top clones hold approximately 15% of the sample. The sequenced material came from blood. The receptors here all came from a woman aged 80 or over in good health. Donor details come from another sample of the same person, matched by shared clones.

The chain is built from TRBV13 and TRBJ2-2; TRBD1 is a possible D gene (5 bases). The CDR3 runs 14 residues. V was pared by 5 bases and J by 3 bases, with 10 bases between. Germline values: CDR1 PRHDT, CDR2 FYEKMQ (reference sequence). CDR3 nucleotide sequence: TGTGCCAGCAGCCACGACAGTTACACCGGGGAGCTGTTTTTT. Protein product: CASSHDSYTGELFF. Full variable domain (remainder filled in from reference TRBV13 and TRBJ2-2): AAGVIQSPRHLIKEKRETATLKCYPIPRHDTVYWYQQGPGQDPQFLISFYEKMQSDKGSIPDRFSAQQFSDYHSELNMSSLELGDSALYFCASSHDSYTGELFFGEGSRLTVL.

The sample holds many counts of this clonotype. The chain links TRBV7-9 to TRBJ2-1; D possibly corresponds to TRBD2 (5 bases). Trimming removed 5 bases at V and 4 bases at J, with 21 bases between. The CDR3 is 17 amino acids. Germline V lookup: CDR1 SEHNR, CDR2 FQNEAQ (reference sequence). The DNA for the CDR3 is TGTGCCAGCAGCAAACCCCCCCAGAGGGCGACTTACAATGAGCAGTTCTTC. Its translation: CASSKPPQRATYNEQFF.

The table lists this clonotype with a count of one. It may be a read error: a sequence one base away is much more abundant. The rearrangement joins TRBV19 to TRBJ2-4, with TRBD1 matching 7 bases. The length of the CDR3 is 16 residues. The V and J ends lost 6 bases and 7 bases, in that order; junction bases with no gene match: 15. From germline, CDR1 is LNHDA and CDR2 SQIVND (reference sequence). The CDR3 here is CASRDAPGQILNIQYF. For the CDR3, the DNA is TGTGCCAGTAGAGATGCACCGGGACAGATACTTAACATTCAGTACTTC.

This clonotype occurred many times. The rearrangement joins TRBV5-1 to TRBJ2-5; 11 bases fit TRBD2. V was pared by 0 bases and J by 3 bases, with 13 bases of the junction left unmatched. CDR1 is SGHRS and CDR2 is YFSETQ in the germline V gene. The CDR3 is 19 residues long. CDR3 amino acids: CASSLGSSGGAGAKETQYF. The CDR3 nucleotides read TGCGCCAGCAGCTTGGGAAGTAGCGGGGGGGCCGGAGCGAAAGAGACCCAGTACTTC.

In this sample, this clonotype turned up many times. The V and J genes are TRBV5-1 and TRBJ2-7; 7 bases agree with TRBD2. Losses at the gene ends were 4 bases for V and 0 bases for J; bases not matched to a gene: 4. The CDR3 totals 14 residues. Germline CDR1 and CDR2: SGHRS and YFSETQ. The CDR3 spells CASSRTRSSYEQYF. The CDR3 DNA reads TGCGCCAGCAGCCGGACTAGGAGCTCCTACGAGCAGTACTTC.

The gene calls are TRBV5-1 and TRBJ2-1; 8 bases are a match to TRBD1. J was trimmed by 3 bases and V by 4 bases; bases with no gene match: 6. This CDR3 contains 15 residues. Germline CDR1 SGHRS, CDR2 YFSETQ. This chain's CDR3 is CASSAAGQVYNEQFF. As DNA, the CDR3 is TGCGCCAGCAGCGCGGCGGGACAGGTCTACAATGAGCAGTTCTTC.

This clonotype was counted ten times or more. The chain employs TRBV7-6 and TRBJ2-5; 10 nucleotides match TRBD1. The V gene's germline CDR1 is SGHVS and CDR2 FNYEAQ. This CDR3 spans 17 amino acids. V gave up 4 bases and J gave up 5 bases; unmatched junction bases: 13. CDR3 amino acids: CASSSGTGAFLVETQYF. CDR3 bases: TGTGCCAGCAGCTCCGGGACAGGGGCGTTTTTAGTTGAGACCCAGTACTTC.

As for this clonotype: One base away lies a much larger clone, so this may be a sequencing read error. The V and J genes are TRBV18 and TRBJ2-7; D is unclear. The CDR3 sequence is 13 residues long. Germline CDR1 is KGHSH and CDR2 is LQKENI. The CDR3 coding sequence is TGTGCCAGCTCACCAGCGGAGTCCTACGTGCAGTACTTC. This sequence encodes CASSPAESYVQYF. Variable domain in full (rest from reference TRBV18 and TRBJ2-7): NAGVMQNPRHLVRRRGQEARLRCSPMKGHSHVYWYRQLPEEGLKFMVYLQKENIIDESGMPKERFSAEFPKEGPSILRIQQVVRGDSAAYFCASSPAESYVQYFGPGTRLTVT.

At least ten counts were recorded for this clonotype. V is TRBV20-1 and J is TRBJ2-1; 8 positions agree with TRBD2. V lost 0 bases to trimming and J lost 0 bases; unmatched junction nucleotides: 7. The CDR3 runs 17 residues. CDR1 DFQATT and CDR2 SNEGSKA come from the germline V gene (reference sequence). The CDR3 sequence is CSARDERGRSSYNEQFF. The DNA for the CDR3 is TGCAGTGCTAGAGATGAGCGGGGGCGGAGCTCCTACAATGAGCAGTTCTTC.

This chain links TRBV25-1 with TRBJ2-7; D uncertain. The CDR3 is 14 residues long. Trimming took off 8 bases at V and 3 bases at J, with 17 bases between the two ends. Germline values: CDR1 MGHDK, CDR2 SYGVNS. In DNA, the CDR3 is TGTGCCAGCCATCCCCGGGCTATCTACTACGAGCAGTACTTC. It yields the protein CASHPRAIYYEQYF.

This clonotype was observed at least ten times. This CDR3 is CATRNPGEKLFF. In DNA form, the CDR3 reads TGTGCCACTCGAAACCCTGGAGAAAAACTGTTTTTT. The chain has TRBV6-5 and TRBJ1-4; D is uncertain. V lost 10 bases to trimming and J lost 8 bases, with 14 bases between them. This CDR3 comprises 12 residues. The V gene's germline CDR1 is MNHEY and CDR2 SVGAGI.

The CDR3 protein is CASSVAPGGAGNTEAFF. The CDR3 region has the DNA TGTGCCAGCAGCGTAGCTCCAGGGGGCGCGGGGAACACTGAAGCTTTCTTT. The chain is built from TRBV9 and TRBJ1-1; 8 nucleotides line up with TRBD1. J gave up 1 base and V 0 bases, and 8 bases lay outside the gene matches. In germline, CDR1 is SGDLS, CDR2 YYNGEE. CDR3 length: 17 amino acids.

This clonotype was detected many times. The chain carries TRBV6-5 and TRBJ2-1; 10 bases align to TRBD2. V shed 7 bases, J shed 9 bases, and the junction held 9 bases outside the gene matches. The CDR3 extends over 14 amino acids. The germline V gene has CDR1 MNHEY and CDR2 SVGAGI. CDR3 coding DNA: TGTGCCAGCAACGAGCGGGGGGGCCCGGGTGAGCAGTTCTTC. This codes for CASNERGGPGEQFF.

The chain joins TRBV30 to TRBJ1-4; D not certain. Germline lookup yields CDR1 GTSNPN and CDR2 SVGIG (reference sequence). V was shortened by 2 bases and J by 6 bases, with 10 bases between the two germline ends. This CDR3 is built from 13 residues. The CDR3 nucleotides read TGTGCCTGGAGTCAAGTCGTGCATGAAAAACTGTTTTTT. Amino acid sequence: CAWSQVVHEKLFF.

This clonotype was detected ten times or more. The V gene is TRBV7-2, the J gene TRBJ2-3; tentatively, D is TRBD2 (6 bases). CDR1 is SGHTA and CDR2 is FQGNSA in the germline V gene. The CDR3 spans 15 residues. The V and J ends lost 4 bases and 6 bases respectively, with 17 bases between them. CDR3 in amino acids: CASSSPTRGWDTQYF. The CDR3 nucleotides are TGTGCCAGCAGCTCGCCGACTAGGGGTTGGGATACGCAGTATTTT.

This clonotype was detected only a few times. Just one base apart from a much larger clone, this may be a read error. This chain uses TRBV4-3 with TRBJ2-3; 10 bases line up with TRBD2. Germline V CDR1 and CDR2: LGHNA, YSLEER. There are 17 residues in the CDR3. After removal of 4 bases from V and 4 bases from J, the junction contained 11 bases not matched to a gene. The CDR3 spells CASSRVGRAGGPDTQYF. CDR3 DNA sequence: TGCGCCAGCAGCCGAGTTGGGCGAGCGGGGGGGCCAGATACGCAGTATTTT.